What follows are 30 T cell receptor beta chains derived from one specimen sequenced in a study of cytomegalovirus exposure and HLA in healthy donors. The PCR made use of 60 Vbeta and 13 Jbeta primers. Using immunoSEQ multiplex PCR, the repertoire was profiled, and TCRdb retains in-frame clones only, with some absent. Of some 210,000 clones listed, approximately 87% are singletons. The source material was PBMCs. The source of these receptors is a man aged 25 to 45 in good health and CMV-seronegative.

The chain employs TRBV7-2 and TRBJ1-6, with D tentatively TRBD1 (5 bases). The V gene's germline CDR1 is SGHTA and CDR2 FQGNSA. Trimming shortened V by 5 bases and J by 7 bases, and 18 bases separated the two germline ends. CDR3 size: 16 residues. CDR3 bases: TGTGCCAGCAGCAGGACGGGGGTGTCCAAAAATTCACCCCTCCACTTT. This encodes CASSRTGVSKNSPLHF.

The V and J genes are TRBV4-1 and TRBJ1-2; possible D gene TRBD1, 6 bases. Germline loops: CDR1 MGHRA, CDR2 YSYEKL. The V end was cut by 0 bases, the J end by 7 bases, with 15 bases between. This CDR3 is 15 amino acids long. The CDR3 region has the DNA TGCGCCAGCAGCCAAGAGGACAGCCCCTTGAGTGGCTACACCTTC. Residues: CASSQEDSPLSGYTF.

The V gene is TRBV9, the J gene TRBJ2-1; 8 nucleotides line up with TRBD2. The V gene end was trimmed by 4 bases and the J gene end by 2 bases; junction bases not matched to a gene: 5. This CDR3 region has 15 residues. Germline CDR1 and CDR2: SGDLS and YYNGEE. The CDR3 here is CASSPGGLAYNEQFF. CDR3 in DNA: TGTGCCAGCAGCCCGGGGGGACTAGCCTACAATGAGCAGTTCTTC.

The rearrangement uses TRBV4-1 and TRBJ1-5, with D tentatively TRBD1 (6 bases). The CDR3 consists of 15 residues. V lost 0 bases and J 3 bases, leaving 9 bases between the germline ends. In germline, CDR1 is MGHRA, CDR2 YSYEKL. CDR3 region: CASSQDQGNNQPQHF. CDR3 bases: TGCGCCAGCAGCCAAGATCAGGGGAACAATCAGCCCCAGCATTTT.

This chain links TRBV28 with TRBJ2-3; 8 nucleotides line up with TRBD1. With V trimmed by 3 bases and J by 4 bases, 3 bases remained unmatched. The germline gives CDR1 MDHEN, CDR2 SYDVKM. The CDR3 contains 14 residues. CDR3 sequence: CASSLTGVADTQYF. CDR3 DNA sequence: TGTGCCAGCAGTTTGACAGGGGTGGCAGATACGCAGTATTTT.

This rearrangement joins TRBV7-9 to TRBJ2-3, with D perhaps TRBD2 (6 bases). Germline CDR1 reads SEHNR; CDR2 reads FQNEAQ (reference sequence). Deletions cut 3 bases from V and 2 bases from J, with 9 bases between. The CDR3 extends over 14 amino acids. The CDR3 bases are TGTGCCAGCAGCTTCGGGGGATACACAGATACGCAGTATTTT. Translated: CASSFGGYTDTQYF.

The chain has TRBV28 and TRBJ1-5; the D gene is possibly TRBD1 (5 bases). Germline V gene data show CDR1 as MDHEN and CDR2 as SYDVKM. The CDR3 runs to 16 residues. V was cut by 5 bases and J by 5 bases, with 19 bases left in between. The CDR3 is CASSPGVELGYQPQHF. The CDR3 DNA reads TGTGCCAGCAGTCCGGGGGTAGAGCTCGGTTATCAGCCCCAGCATTTT.

The chain couples TRBV4-3 to TRBJ1-5; D uncertain. V lost 1 base, J lost 4 bases, and 5 bases lay in between. The CDR3 spans 13 residues. CDR1 is LGHNA and CDR2 is YSLEER in the germline V gene. CDR3 sequence: CASSQVENQPQHF. CDR3 nucleotides: TGCGCCAGCAGCCAAGTTGAGAATCAGCCCCAGCATTTT.

The genes are TRBV7-2 and TRBJ1-6, with 7 bases fitting TRBD1. The CDR3 length is 19 residues. Trimming at V came to 1 base and at J to 5 bases, leaving 14 bases not matched to a gene. Germline V gene data show CDR1 as SGHTA and CDR2 as FQGNSA. CDR3 residues: CASSLVTGTVFRNNSPLHF. The CDR3 DNA reads as TGTGCCAGCAGCTTAGTCACCGGGACAGTCTTCCGCAATAATTCACCCCTCCACTTT.

This chain connects TRBV11-2 to TRBJ2-5; maybe TRBD2 (7 bases). Germline assignment: CDR1 SGHAT and CDR2 FQNNGV. The CDR3 extends over 15 amino acids. V was cut by 2 bases and J by 5 bases, with 15 bases left in between. CDR3 coding DNA: TGTGCCAGCAGCTTATCGGGGGGAGGGGGTGAGACCCAGTACTTC. It yields the protein CASSLSGGGGETQYF.

This sequence joins TRBV29-1 and TRBJ2-1; D perhaps matches TRBD2 (6 bases). The length of the CDR3 is 14 residues. Germline V lookup: CDR1 SQVTM, CDR2 ANQGSEA. With 6 bases removed from V and 0 bases from J, the gap between germline ends came to 12 bases. CDR3: CSVGGLSSYNEQFF. The CDR3 DNA follows: TGCAGCGTGGGGGGACTCAGCTCCTACAATGAGCAGTTCTTC.

The V call is TRBV7-9, the J call TRBJ2-1; D is possibly TRBD1 (5 bases). The germline CDR1 and CDR2 sequences are SEHNR and FQNEAQ (reference sequence). The V end was cut by 3 bases, the J end by 6 bases, with 12 bases between. The CDR3 sequence is 14 residues long. CDR3 in DNA: TGTGCCAGCAGCTTGGGCGCAGGGCGCAATGAGCAGTTCTTC. The encoded protein is CASSLGAGRNEQFF.

Concerning this clone: Mismatch with germline at one junction end may stem from a read error. This rearrangement joins TRBV28 to TRBJ1-1, with D hard to call. This CDR3 region has 12 residues. Per the germline V gene, CDR1 is MDHEN and CDR2 is SYDVKM. CDR3 coding DNA: TGTGCCAGCAGTATCCCGACGCAAACCAGGATATTT. Translating it yields CASSIPTQTRIF.

The CDR3 is CASSFPGQGGTGELFF. CDR3 DNA: TGTGCCAGCAGCTTTCCGGGACAGGGCGGCACCGGGGAGCTGTTTTTT. The chain couples TRBV7-9 to TRBJ2-2, with TRBD1 identical over 9 bases. V lost 3 bases, J lost 4 bases, and 6 bases stayed unmatched. This CDR3 has 16 residues. Germline CDR1 and CDR2: SEHNR and FQNEAQ (reference sequence).

This chain uses TRBV7-2 with TRBJ1-4, with D perhaps matching TRBD1 (6 bases). Trimming shortened V by 3 bases and J by 8 bases, and 25 bases separated the two germline ends. The CDR3 spans 18 residues. Germline-derived CDR1 and CDR2 are SGHTA and FQGNSA. The CDR3 here is CASSFVSPRAGVQEKLFF. The DNA of the CDR3 is TGTGCCAGCAGCTTTGTGTCCCCTCGGGCAGGGGTGCAGGAAAAACTGTTTTTT.

This clone was found a few times. One junction end does not reproduce the germline sequence, and a read error may be involved. The chain links TRBV5-8 to TRBJ1-1, with 7 bases fitting TRBD1. The CDR3 sequence is 14 residues long. CDR1 SGHTS and CDR2 YDEGEE come from the germline V gene. The CDR3 reads CASSSDRDSGPTTF. The CDR3 coding sequence is TGTGCCAGCAGCTCCGACAGGGACTCCGGACCAACGACATTT.

This chain connects TRBV4-3 to TRBJ2-1, with TRBD1 matching 8 bases. The CDR3 is 18 residues long. CDR1 LGHNA and CDR2 YSLEER come from the germline V gene. With V trimmed by 1 base and J by 2 bases, 10 bases remained unmatched. CDR3 amino acids: CASSQVFQGAPPYNEQFF. The DNA of the CDR3 is TGCGCCAGCAGCCAAGTTTTTCAGGGGGCACCTCCCTACAATGAGCAGTTCTTC.

The CDR3 reads CASSLDRGSYEQYF. The CDR3 DNA follows: TGTGCCAGCAGCTTAGACAGGGGATCCTACGAGCAGTACTTC. This chain uses TRBV7-9 with TRBJ2-5, with 7 bases lining up with TRBD1. The DNA end lines up better with TRBJ2-7; the J call may be wrong. CDR1 SEHNR and CDR2 FQNEAQ come from the germline V gene (reference sequence). This CDR3 has 14 residues.

The chain joins TRBV7-2 to TRBJ2-7, with TRBD2 matching 14 bases. V lost 5 bases, J lost 2 bases, and 2 bases stayed unmatched. Germline values: CDR1 SGHTA, CDR2 FQGNSA. The length of the CDR3 is 15 residues. The CDR3 DNA reads TGTGCCAGCAGCCAGACTAGCGGGAGGGCCTACGAGCAGTACTTC. Amino acids: CASSQTSGRAYEQYF.

This clone has only one observation. The chain employs TRBV10-3 and TRBJ2-3; D not resolved. The V and J ends lost 0 bases and 11 bases respectively, with 15 bases between them. The CDR3 sequence is 14 residues long. The germline CDR1 and CDR2 sequences are ENHRY and SYGVKD. CDR3 amino acids: CAISESPSLGMQYF. CDR3 sequence (DNA): TGTGCCATCAGTGAGTCGCCCAGCCTAGGAATGCAGTATTTT.

The chain is built from TRBV7-8 and TRBJ1-3; D is possibly TRBD1 (5 bases). The germline V gene has CDR1 SGHVS and CDR2 FQNEAQ. V lost 1 base and J lost 5, with 9 bases in between. The CDR3 consists of 14 residues. The chain's CDR3 is CASSLVDTRNTIYF. The DNA of the CDR3 is TGTGCCAGCAGCTTAGTGGACACTCGAAACACCATATATTTT.

The chain employs TRBV5-6 and TRBJ2-7, with D maybe TRBD1 (5 bases). This CDR3 is 13 amino acids long. Trimming removed 2 bases at V and 12 bases at J, with 18 bases between. Germline loops: CDR1 SGHDT, CDR2 YYEEEE. This chain's CDR3 is CASSFGAVGEWYF. CDR3 DNA sequence: TGTGCCAGCAGCTTTGGCGCCGTAGGGGAATGGTACTTC.

The chain links TRBV18 to TRBJ2-1; D might be TRBD1 (7 bases). Germline CDR1 and CDR2: KGHSH and LQKENI. V lost 4 bases, J lost 6 bases, and 22 bases lay in between. The CDR3 sequence is 17 residues long. CDR3 amino acids: CASSLFRRQGGGNEQFF. CDR3 bases: TGTGCCAGCTCACTTTTTCGCCGACAGGGAGGAGGCAATGAGCAGTTCTTC.

CDR3 nucleotide sequence: TGTGCCAGCAGCCCCATCGGGGCTAGCGGATACACAGATACGCAGTATTTT. Translating it yields CASSPIGASGYTDTQYF. V and J are TRBV4-2 and TRBJ2-3; 7 bases are shared with TRBD2. Per germline, CDR1 LGHNA and CDR2 YNFKEQ. Trimming at V came to 4 bases and at J to 2 bases, leaving 12 bases not matched to a gene. The CDR3 runs 17 residues.

V is TRBV7-9 and J is TRBJ1-3; 8 bases align to TRBD1. Germline-derived CDR1 and CDR2 are SEHNR and FQNEAQ (reference sequence). This CDR3 contains 15 residues. With 4 bases clipped from V and 0 bases from J, the junction kept 2 bases outside the gene matches. The CDR3 is CASSWTGSSGNTIYF. The CDR3, as DNA: TGTGCCAGCAGCTGGACAGGGTCCTCTGGAAACACCATATATTTT.

This chain connects TRBV6-5 to TRBJ2-7; unclear D gene. The germline V and J ends were trimmed by 5 bases and 6 bases, with 14 bases remaining between them. From germline, CDR1 is MNHEY and CDR2 SVGAGI. CDR3 length: 13 residues. CDR3 sequence reads: CASSPDSVGEQYF. The CDR3 region has the DNA TGTGCCAGCAGTCCCGACTCCGTCGGCGAGCAGTACTTC.

The chain uses TRBV27 and TRBJ2-1; D gene uncertain. The germline CDR1 and CDR2 sequences are MNHEY and SMNVEV (reference sequence). Deletions cut 5 bases from V and 1 base from J, with 9 bases between. There are 14 residues in the CDR3. The CDR3 spells CASSTRFSYNEQFF. CDR3 bases: TGTGCCAGCAGTACCAGGTTTTCCTACAATGAGCAGTTCTTC.

A remark on this clone: In the same sample, other DNA sequences code for this CDR3. This rearrangement joins TRBV28 to TRBJ1-5; a possible D gene is TRBD1 (5 bases). Germline-derived CDR1 and CDR2 are MDHEN and SYDVKM. V was shortened by 6 bases and J by 4 bases, with 7 bases between the two germline ends. The CDR3 is 12 residues long. The DNA for the CDR3 is TGTGCCAGCAGACAGGTTAATCAGCCCCAGCATTTT. Residues: CASRQVNQPQHF.

This clone was picked up a small number of times. The V and J genes are TRBV21-1 and TRBJ2-5; the table calls TRBD2, which could not be checked here. The J call may not be correct, given that the DNA end is closer to TRBJ2-7. TRBV21-1 constitutes a pseudogene. This CDR3 is 15 amino acids long. The chain's CDR3 is CASSKARENGYEQYF. CDR3 nucleotides: TGTGCCAGCAGCAAAGCCCGGGAGAATGGCTACGAGCAGTACTTC.

In this sample, this clone turned up once. V gene TRBV4-2 combines with J gene TRBJ1-5; 7 nucleotides agree with TRBD1. The V and J ends lost 1 base and 5 bases, in that order; junction bases with no gene match: 11. This CDR3 spans 17 amino acids. Germline V gives CDR1 LGHNA, CDR2 YNFKEQ. The CDR3 reads CASSQGGTGEAYQPQHF. CDR3 sequence (DNA): TGTGCCAGCAGCCAAGGGGGAACAGGGGAGGCCTATCAGCCCCAGCATTTT.